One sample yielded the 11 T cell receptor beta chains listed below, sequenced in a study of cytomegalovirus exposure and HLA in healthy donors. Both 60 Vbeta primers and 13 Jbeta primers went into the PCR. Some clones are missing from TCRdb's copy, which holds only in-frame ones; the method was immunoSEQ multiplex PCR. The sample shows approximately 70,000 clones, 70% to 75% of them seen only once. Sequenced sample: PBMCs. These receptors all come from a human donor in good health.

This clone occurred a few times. CDR3 region: CASSQDRRQGISGNTIYF. The CDR3 DNA is TGCGCCAGCAGCCAAGATAGGCGGCAGGGAATCTCTGGAAACACCATATATTTT. The J gene is TRBJ1-3, the V gene TRBV4-1; D is possibly TRBD1 (5 bases). Between the trimmed V and J ends, which lost 0 bases and 0 bases, there was a span of 15 bases. This CDR3 is built from 18 residues. Germline V lookup: CDR1 MGHRA, CDR2 YSYEKL.

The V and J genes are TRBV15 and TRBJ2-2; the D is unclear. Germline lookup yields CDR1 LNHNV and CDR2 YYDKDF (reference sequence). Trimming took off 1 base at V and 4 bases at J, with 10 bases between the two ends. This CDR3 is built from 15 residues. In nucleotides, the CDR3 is TGTGCCACCAGCAGAGTAAAGCCGGGCACCGGGGAGCTGTTTTTT. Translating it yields CATSRVKPGTGELFF.

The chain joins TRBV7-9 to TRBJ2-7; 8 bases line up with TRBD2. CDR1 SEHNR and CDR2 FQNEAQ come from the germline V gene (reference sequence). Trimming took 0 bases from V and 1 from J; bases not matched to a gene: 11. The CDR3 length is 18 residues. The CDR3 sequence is CASSLASSGRGRSYEQYF. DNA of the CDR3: TGTGCCAGCAGCTTAGCGTCGAGCGGGAGAGGCAGGTCCTACGAGCAGTACTTC.

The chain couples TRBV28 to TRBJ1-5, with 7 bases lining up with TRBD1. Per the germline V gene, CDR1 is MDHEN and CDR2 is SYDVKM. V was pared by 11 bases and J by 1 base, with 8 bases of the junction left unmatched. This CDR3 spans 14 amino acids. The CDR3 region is CASTGHGSNQPQHF. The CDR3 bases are TGTGCCTCGACAGGGCACGGGAGCAATCAGCCCCAGCATTTT. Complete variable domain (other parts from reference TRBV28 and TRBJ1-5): DVKVTQSSRYLVKRTGEKVFLECVQDMDHENMFWYRQDPGLGLRLIYFSYDVKMKEKGDIPEGYSVSREKKERFSLILESASTNQTSMYLCASTGHGSNQPQHFGDGTRLSIL.

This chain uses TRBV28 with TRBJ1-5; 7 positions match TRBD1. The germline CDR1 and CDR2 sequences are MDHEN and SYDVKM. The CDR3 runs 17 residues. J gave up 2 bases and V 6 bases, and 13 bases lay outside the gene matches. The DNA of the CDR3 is TGTGCCAGCAGGATAATAGGGGGCGTAATTGGCAATCAGCCCCAGCATTTT. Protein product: CASRIIGGVIGNQPQHF.

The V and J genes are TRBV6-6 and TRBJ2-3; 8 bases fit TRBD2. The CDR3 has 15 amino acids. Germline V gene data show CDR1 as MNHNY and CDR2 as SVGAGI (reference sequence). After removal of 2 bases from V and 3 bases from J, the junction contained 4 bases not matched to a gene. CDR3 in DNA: TGTGCCAGCAGTTACGGCGGGGGGAGGACAGATACGCAGTATTTT. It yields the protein CASSYGGGRTDTQYF.

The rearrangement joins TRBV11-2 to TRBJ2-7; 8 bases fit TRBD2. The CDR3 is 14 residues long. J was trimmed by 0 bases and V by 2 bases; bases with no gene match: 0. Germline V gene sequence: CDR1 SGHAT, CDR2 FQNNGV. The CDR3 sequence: CASSLSGSSYEQYF. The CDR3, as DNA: TGTGCCAGCAGCTTAAGCGGGAGCTCCTACGAGCAGTACTTC.

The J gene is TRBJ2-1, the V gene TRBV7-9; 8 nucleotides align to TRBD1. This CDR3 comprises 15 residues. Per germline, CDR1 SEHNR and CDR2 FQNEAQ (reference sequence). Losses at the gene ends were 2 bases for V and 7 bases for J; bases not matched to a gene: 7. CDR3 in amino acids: CASSLQGQGVNEQFF. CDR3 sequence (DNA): TGTGCCAGCAGCTTACAAGGACAGGGAGTAAATGAGCAGTTCTTC. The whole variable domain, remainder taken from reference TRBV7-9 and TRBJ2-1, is DTGVSQNPRHKITKRGQNVTFRCDPISEHNRLYWYRQTLGQGPEFLTYFQNEAQLEKSRLLSDRFSAERPKGSFSTLEIQRTEQGDSAMYLCASSLQGQGVNEQFFGPGTRLTVL.

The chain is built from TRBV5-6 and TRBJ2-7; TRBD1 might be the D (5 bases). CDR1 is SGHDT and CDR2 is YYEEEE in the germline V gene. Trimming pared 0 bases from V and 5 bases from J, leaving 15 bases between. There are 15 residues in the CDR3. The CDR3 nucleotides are TGTGCCAGCAGCTTGGATACAGGACCAGGGAACGAGCAGTACTTC. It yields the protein CASSLDTGPGNEQYF.

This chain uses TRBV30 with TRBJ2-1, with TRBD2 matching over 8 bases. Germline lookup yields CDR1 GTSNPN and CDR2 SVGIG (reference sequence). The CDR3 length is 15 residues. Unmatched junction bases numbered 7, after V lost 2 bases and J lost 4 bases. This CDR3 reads CAWSPRGGRYNEQFF. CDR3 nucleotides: TGTGCCTGGAGTCCCCGGGGGGGAAGATACAATGAGCAGTTCTTC.

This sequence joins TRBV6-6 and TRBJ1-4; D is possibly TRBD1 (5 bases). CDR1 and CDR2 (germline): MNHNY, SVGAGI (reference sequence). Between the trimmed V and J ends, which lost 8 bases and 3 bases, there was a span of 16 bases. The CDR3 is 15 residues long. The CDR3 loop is CASGGTSAANEKLFF. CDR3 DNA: TGTGCCAGCGGCGGGACCAGTGCAGCTAATGAAAAACTGTTTTTT.